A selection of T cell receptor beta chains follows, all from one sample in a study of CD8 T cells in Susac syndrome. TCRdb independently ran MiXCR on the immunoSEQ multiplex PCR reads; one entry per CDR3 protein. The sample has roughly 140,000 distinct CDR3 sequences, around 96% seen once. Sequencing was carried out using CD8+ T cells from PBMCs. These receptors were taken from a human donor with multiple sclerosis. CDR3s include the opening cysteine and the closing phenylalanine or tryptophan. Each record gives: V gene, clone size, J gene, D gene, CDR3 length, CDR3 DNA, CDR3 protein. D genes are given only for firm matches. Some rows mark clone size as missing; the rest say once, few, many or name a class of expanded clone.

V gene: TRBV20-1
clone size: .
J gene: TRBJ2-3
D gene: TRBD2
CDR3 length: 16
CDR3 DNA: TGCAGTGCTAGAGATTGGAGCGGGGGGATGACAGATACGCAGTATTTT
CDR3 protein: CSARDWSGGMTDTQYF

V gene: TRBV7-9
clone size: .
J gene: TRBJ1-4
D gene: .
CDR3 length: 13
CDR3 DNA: TGTGCCAGCAGCTTAGGGACACGCGAAAAACTGTTTTTT
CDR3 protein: CASSLGTREKLFF

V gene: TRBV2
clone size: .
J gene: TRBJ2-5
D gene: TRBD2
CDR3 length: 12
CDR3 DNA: TGTGGGACTAGCGGGGTTCAAGAGACCCAGTACTTC
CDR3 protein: CGTSGVQETQYF

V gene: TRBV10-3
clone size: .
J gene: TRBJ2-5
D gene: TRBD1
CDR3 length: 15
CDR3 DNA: TGTGCCATCAGTGAGGAGGGACAGGGGATCGAGACCCAGTACTTC
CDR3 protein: CAISEEGQGIETQYF

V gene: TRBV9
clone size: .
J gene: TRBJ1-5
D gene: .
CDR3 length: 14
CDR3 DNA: TGTGCCAGCAGCGCGGGAGGGGTCAATCAGCCCCAGCATTTT
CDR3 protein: CASSAGGVNQPQHF

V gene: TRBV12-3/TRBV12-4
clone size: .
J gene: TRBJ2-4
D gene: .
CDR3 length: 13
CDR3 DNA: TGTGCCAGCAGTTCACTGGCCAAAAACATTCAGTACTTC
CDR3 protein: CASSSLAKNIQYF

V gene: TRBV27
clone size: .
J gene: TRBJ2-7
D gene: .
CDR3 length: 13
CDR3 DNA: TGTGCCAGCAGTTTAACGGGGAACCACGAGCAGTACTTC
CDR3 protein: CASSLTGNHEQYF

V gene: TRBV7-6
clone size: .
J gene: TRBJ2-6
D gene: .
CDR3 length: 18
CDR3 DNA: TGTGCCAGCAGCCCCGTTTCGGACACTCGAAATAGGGCCAACGTCCTGACTTTC
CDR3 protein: CASSPVSDTRNRANVLTF

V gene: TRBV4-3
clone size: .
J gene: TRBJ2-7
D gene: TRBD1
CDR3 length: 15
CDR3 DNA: TGCGCCAGCAGCCAAGGGACAGGGGCACACTACGAGCAGTACTTC
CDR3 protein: CASSQGTGAHYEQYF

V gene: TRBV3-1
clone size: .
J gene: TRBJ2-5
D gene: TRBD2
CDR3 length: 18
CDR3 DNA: TGTGCCAGCAGCCAAACGCCAAGTCGGGGGGGCCGAGAAGAGACCCAGTACTTC
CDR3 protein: CASSQTPSRGGREETQYF

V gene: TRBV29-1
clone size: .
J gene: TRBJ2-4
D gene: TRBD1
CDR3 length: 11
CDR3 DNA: TGCAGCGTTGGCTCAGGGGGCATTCAGTACTTC
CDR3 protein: CSVGSGGIQYF

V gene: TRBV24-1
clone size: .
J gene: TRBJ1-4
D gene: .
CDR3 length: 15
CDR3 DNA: TGTGCCACCAGTGAGGATAGCGGTCTGGTCGAAAAACTGTTTTTT
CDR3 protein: CATSEDSGLVEKLFF

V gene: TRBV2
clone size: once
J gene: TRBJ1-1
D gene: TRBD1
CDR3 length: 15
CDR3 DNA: TGTGCCAGCAGTGAAGAGGGGGCCCCAAGCAGTGAAGCTTTCTTT
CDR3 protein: CASSEEGAPSSEAFF

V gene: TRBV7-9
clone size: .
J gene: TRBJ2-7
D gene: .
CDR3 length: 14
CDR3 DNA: TGTGCCAGCAGCTTAGATCGAATCCCCTACGAGCAGTACTTC
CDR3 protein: CASSLDRIPYEQYF

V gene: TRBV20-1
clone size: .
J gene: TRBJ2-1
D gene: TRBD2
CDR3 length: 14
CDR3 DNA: TGCAGTGCTCAGAGACTAGCCTTGTTCAATGAGCAGTTCTTC
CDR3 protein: CSAQRLALFNEQFF

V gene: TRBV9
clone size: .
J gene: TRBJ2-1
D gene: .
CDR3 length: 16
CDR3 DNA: TGTGCCAGCAGCGTAGCTGAAGGGGCGGGATACAATGAGCAGTTCTTC
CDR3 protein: CASSVAEGAGYNEQFF

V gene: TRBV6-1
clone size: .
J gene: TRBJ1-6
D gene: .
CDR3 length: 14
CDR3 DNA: TGTGCCAGCAGTGAGAGGACAGTTAATTCACCCCTCCACTTT
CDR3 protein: CASSERTVNSPLHF

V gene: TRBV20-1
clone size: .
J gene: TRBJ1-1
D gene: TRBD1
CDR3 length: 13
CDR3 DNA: TGCAGTGCACCGGGACAGGGGGTCACTGAAGCTTTCTTT
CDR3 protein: CSAPGQGVTEAFF

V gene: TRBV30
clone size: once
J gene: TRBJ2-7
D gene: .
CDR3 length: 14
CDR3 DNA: TGTGCCTGGAGTCCTGACGGATACTCCTACGAGCAGTACTTC
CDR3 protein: CAWSPDGYSYEQYF

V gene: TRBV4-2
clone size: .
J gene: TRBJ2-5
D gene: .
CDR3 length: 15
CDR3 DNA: TGTGCCAGCAGCCAAGAGGACATCCCCCAAGAGACCCAGTACTTC
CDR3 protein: CASSQEDIPQETQYF

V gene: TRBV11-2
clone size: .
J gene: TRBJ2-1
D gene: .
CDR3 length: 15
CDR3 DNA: TGTGCCAGCAGCTTCGGGGCTAGCCCAGGCAATGAGCAGTTCTTC
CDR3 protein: CASSFGASPGNEQFF

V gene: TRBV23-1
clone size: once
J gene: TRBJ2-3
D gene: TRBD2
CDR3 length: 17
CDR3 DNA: TGCGCCAGCAAGCCCCTGCCCCCAGCGGGGCTCACAGATACGCAGTATTTT
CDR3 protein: CASKPLPPAGLTDTQYF